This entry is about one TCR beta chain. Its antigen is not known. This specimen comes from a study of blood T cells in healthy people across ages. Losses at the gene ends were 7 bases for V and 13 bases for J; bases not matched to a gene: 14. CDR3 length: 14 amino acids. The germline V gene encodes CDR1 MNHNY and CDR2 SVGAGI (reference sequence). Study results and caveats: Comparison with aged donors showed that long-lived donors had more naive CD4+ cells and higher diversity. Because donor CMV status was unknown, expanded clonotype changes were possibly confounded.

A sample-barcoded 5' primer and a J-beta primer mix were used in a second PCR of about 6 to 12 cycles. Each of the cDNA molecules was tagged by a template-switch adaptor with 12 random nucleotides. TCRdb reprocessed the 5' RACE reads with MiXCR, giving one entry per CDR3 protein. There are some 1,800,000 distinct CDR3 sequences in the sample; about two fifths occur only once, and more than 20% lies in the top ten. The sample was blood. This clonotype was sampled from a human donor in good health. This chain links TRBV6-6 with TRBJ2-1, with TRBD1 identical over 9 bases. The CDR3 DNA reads TGTGCCAGCAAAGCGGACAGGGGTCAGGAGACCCAGTTCTTC. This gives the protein CASKADRGQETQFF.